This T cell receptor (beta chain) was observed in a study of blood T cell repertoires in COVID-19 (dated by TCRdb to the early 2020s). With respect to the entire study: Collaborator samples came from the United States, Italy and Spain and covered acute and convalescent phases of COVID-19. The prospective study material was composed of cDNA or gDNA derived from T cells, B-cell-depleted T cells, or PBMCs. Subjects who had been exposed to COVID-19, were actively infected with it, or had recovered from it provided the deeply sampled blood TCRbeta repertoires that made up the dataset. A freely available public database, intended as a resource for researchers studying the immune response to SARS-CoV-2, is where the repertoires were released. The samples were drawn from the first 160 participants of the ongoing ImmuneRACE study and from about 1,200 subjects provided by 6 global collaborators. Sample metadata almost always included a de-identified subject ID, COVID-19 status, age in years and sex. HLA class I and class II types, where available, came from metadata supplied by the sample provider rather than from assay-based typing. Study-level results and caveats: The quantity of clinical and demographic metadata differed by source and by participant and was supplied without curation.

CDR1 and CDR2 were assigned from the germline V gene as MDHEN and SYDVKM. Trimming takes 3 bases off V and 1 base off J; junction bases not matched to a gene: 3. The CDR3 spans 15 residues, from the cysteine through the phenylalanine. Only the CDR3 region is kept as DNA, spanning 45 bases read in frame from base 1. Whole blood was collected in K2EDTA tubes by collaborating institutions according to the institutions' own protocols. For TCRbeta analysis, collaborator samples were shipped as frozen whole blood, as isolated PBMCs, or as DNA extracted from either sample type. With respect to this clone: No cognate antigen has been identified for it. No qualities accompany the bases; no much larger clone lies one base away.

The immunoSEQ Assay, a bias-controlled multiplex PCR, was used to amplify TCRbeta CDR3 regions from genomic DNA. In the source study's methods: Nucleated cell counts per sample were estimated from amplification of reference gene primers within the assay. Sequence reads were collapsed and filtered to measure the absolute abundance of every unique TCRbeta CDR3 rearrangement. Productive Simpson clonality was computed per sample as the square root of Simpson's diversity index over productive rearrangements. Held by TCRdb, this immuneACCESS table contains in-frame sequences only and omits some clones. Under half of the omission traces to an unresolved V gene where checked; the cause of the rest is unknown. V and J calls and clone size are given by that table; D and trimming were obtained from the DNA. The sample has fewer than 400,000 clones on record, approximately 82% of them singletons. The ten top clones hold 2.5% to 3.5% of the sample.

This clonotype was sampled from a man younger than 45 with active or convalescent COVID-19. Sequencing input: peripheral blood. The sequence joins TRBV28 to TRBJ2-4; TRBD2 matches 7 bases in the middle. The CDR3 protein: CASSLAGVAKNIQYF. The DNA is as follows: TGTGCCAGCAGTTTGGCGGGGGTGGCCAAAAACATTCAGTACTTC. Beyond the CDR3, the reference TRBV28 and TRBJ2-4 genes provide the residues; the full variable domain reads: DVKVTQSSRYLVKRTGEKVFLECVQDMDHENMFWYRQDPGLGLRLIYFSYDVKMKEKGDIPEGYSVSREKKERFSLILESASTNQTSMYLCASSLAGVAKNIQYFGAGTRLSVL.